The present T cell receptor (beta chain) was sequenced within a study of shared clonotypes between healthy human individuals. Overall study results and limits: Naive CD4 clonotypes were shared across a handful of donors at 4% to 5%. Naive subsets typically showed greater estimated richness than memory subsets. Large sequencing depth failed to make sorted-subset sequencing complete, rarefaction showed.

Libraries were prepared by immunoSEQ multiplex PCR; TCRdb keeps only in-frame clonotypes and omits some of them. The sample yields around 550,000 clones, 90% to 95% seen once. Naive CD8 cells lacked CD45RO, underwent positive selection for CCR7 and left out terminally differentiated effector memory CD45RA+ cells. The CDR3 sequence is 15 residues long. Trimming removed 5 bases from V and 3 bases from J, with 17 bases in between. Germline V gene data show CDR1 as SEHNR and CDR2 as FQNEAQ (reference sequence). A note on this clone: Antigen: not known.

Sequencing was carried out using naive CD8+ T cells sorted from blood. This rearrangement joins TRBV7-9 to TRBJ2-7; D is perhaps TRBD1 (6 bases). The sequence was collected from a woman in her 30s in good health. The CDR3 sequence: CASSSSGTRDYEQYF. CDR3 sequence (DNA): TGTGCCAGCAGCAGTTCCGGGACAAGAGACTACGAGCAGTACTTC. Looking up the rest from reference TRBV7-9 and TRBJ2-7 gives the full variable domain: DTGVSQNPRHKITKRGQNVTFRCDPISEHNRLYWYRQTLGQGPEFLTYFQNEAQLEKSRLLSDRFSAERPKGSFSTLEIQRTEQGDSAMYLCASSSSGTRDYEQYFGPGTRLTVT.